Following are 23 T cell receptor beta chains from one sample sequenced in a study of cytomegalovirus exposure and HLA in healthy donors. Primers for the PCR totalled 60 Vbeta and 13 Jbeta. The table came from immunoSEQ multiplex PCR; TCRdb's copy has only in-frame clones and leaves some out. The repertoire includes 120,000 to 150,000 clones, over 55% of them detected once, and approximately 2.1% sits in the top ten. What was sequenced was PBMCs. Receptor source: a man aged 35 to 55 in good health and CMV-seronegative.

The sample holds a few counts of this clone. The V call is TRBV7-2, the J call TRBJ2-3; TRBD2 aligns across 11 bases. Germline V gives CDR1 SGHTA, CDR2 FQGNSA. CDR3 length: 18 amino acids. V dropped 2 bases and J dropped 5; count of bases not matched to a gene: 12. Here the CDR3 reads CASSLRVLAGGPGDTQYF. The CDR3, as DNA: TGTGCCAGCAGCTTAAGGGTCTTAGCGGGAGGGCCAGGAGATACGCAGTATTTT. Using reference TRBV7-2 and TRBJ2-3 for the parts outside the CDR3, the full variable domain is GAGVSQSPSNKVTEKGKDVELRCDPISGHTALYWYRQSLGQGLEFLIYFQGNSAPDKSGLPSDRFSAERTGGSVSTLTIQRTQQEDSAVYLCASSLRVLAGGPGDTQYFGPGTRLTVL.

In its sample, this clone was seen once. J is TRBJ2-4 and V is TRBV9; D is possibly TRBD2 (6 bases). Germline CDR1 SGDLS, CDR2 YYNGEE. This CDR3 region has 15 residues. Trimming stripped 3 bases from V and 2 bases from J, with 12 bases between. The CDR3 DNA sequence: TGTGCCAGCAGCGCCGGCAGCGGGCCCAAAAACATTCAGTACTTC. It encodes CASSAGSGPKNIQYF.

The J gene is TRBJ2-2, the V gene TRBV11-2; maybe TRBD1 (5 bases). Trimming shortened V by 2 bases and J by 1 base, and 8 bases separated the two germline ends. The CDR3 sequence is 15 residues long. Germline loops: CDR1 SGHAT, CDR2 FQNNGV. In DNA, the CDR3 is TGTGCCAGCAGCTTAAGGCAGGGGAACACCGGGGAGCTGTTTTTT. Residues: CASSLRQGNTGELFF.

The rearrangement links TRBV12-5 to TRBJ2-2; 9 bases line up with TRBD2. Looked up from germline, CDR1 is LGHNT and CDR2 is FRNRAP. The CDR3 has 16 amino acids. V gave up 6 bases and J gave up 6 bases; unmatched junction bases: 11. The CDR3 loop reads CASGLIIGTSPGELFF. The CDR3 nucleotides read TGTGCTAGTGGCCTCATTATAGGGACTAGCCCCGGGGAGCTGTTTTTT.

The CDR3 DNA is TGTGCCAGCAGCCAAACGGGAGGACGAACTAATGAGCAGTTCTTC. Protein product: CASSQTGGRTNEQFF. V gene TRBV7-2 combines with J gene TRBJ2-1; the match to TRBD2 covers 7 bases. V trimming: 5 bases; J trimming: 7 bases; junction bases outside the gene matches: 11. The CDR3 consists of 15 residues. Germline values: CDR1 SGHTA, CDR2 FQGNSA.

This clone was seen more than once but under ten times. The chain employs TRBV6-1 and TRBJ1-1, with no clear D. The CDR3 is 12 residues long. CDR1 and CDR2 (germline): MNHNS, SASEGT. V was shortened by 5 bases and J by 0 bases, with 4 bases between the two germline ends. CDR3 DNA: TGTGCCAGCAGTTCCATGAACACTGAAGCTTTCTTT. Translation gives CASSSMNTEAFF.

V gene TRBV9 combines with J gene TRBJ1-1; 7 positions match TRBD1. The trim removed 0 bases at V and 7 bases at J, leaving 3 bases unmatched. CDR3 length: 13 residues. Germline CDR1 reads SGDLS; CDR2 reads YYNGEE. The CDR3 region is CASSVATGSEAFF. CDR3 nucleotide sequence: TGTGCCAGCAGCGTAGCGACAGGGAGTGAAGCTTTCTTT.

The rearrangement links TRBV5-1 to TRBJ2-7, with 8 bases lining up with TRBD2. The CDR3 is 16 residues long. The V and J ends lost 0 bases and 5 bases, in that order; junction bases with no gene match: 10. CDR1 and CDR2 (germline): SGHRS, YFSETQ. CDR3 coding DNA: TGCGCCAGCAGCTTGGGAGCGGGAGCTAATAGCGACGAGCAGTACTTC. It codes for CASSLGAGANSDEQYF.

The chain joins TRBV4-3 to TRBJ1-2, with TRBD1 matching 8 bases. CDR3 length: 15 amino acids. Trimming removed 0 bases from V and 8 bases from J; junction bases left unmatched: 8. Germline-derived CDR1 and CDR2 are LGHNA and YSLEER. The DNA for the CDR3 is TGCGCCAGCAGCCAAGAAGAGACAGGGGTTCGGGGCTACACCTTC. Its protein is CASSQEETGVRGYTF.

The V and J genes are TRBV9 and TRBJ2-3, with 10 bases lining up with TRBD2. With 3 bases clipped from V and 5 bases from J, the junction kept 6 bases outside the gene matches. The germline CDR1 and CDR2 sequences are SGDLS and YYNGEE. There are 15 residues in the CDR3. In nucleotides, the CDR3 is TGTGCCAGCAGCGCCGAAGCGGGGGGGGTAGATACGCAGTATTTT. This translates into CASSAEAGGVDTQYF.

V is TRBV23-1 and J is TRBJ2-2, with D perhaps TRBD1 (5 bases). TRBV23-1 is placed among ORFs of uncertain function. The CDR3 consists of 13 residues. The V gene lost 2 bases and the J gene lost 8 bases, with 9 bases spanning the gap. CDR3 loop: CASSQPRDGELFF. The CDR3 region has the DNA TGCGCCAGCAGTCAACCCAGGGATGGGGAGCTGTTTTTT.

A note on this clone: The same CDR3 arises from other DNA sequences in this sample as well. The V and J genes are TRBV18 and TRBJ2-7; 10 bases align to TRBD1. Trimming at V came to 3 bases and at J to 4 bases, leaving 3 bases not matched to a gene. The CDR3 contains 14 residues. The germline CDR1 and CDR2 sequences are KGHSH and LQKENI. CDR3 DNA: TGTGCCAGCTCACCGGGACAGGGGAGTTACGAGCAGTACTTC. As protein: CASSPGQGSYEQYF.

The chain recombines TRBV15 with TRBJ1-1; TRBD1 agrees at 9 bases. Per germline, CDR1 LNHNV and CDR2 YYDKDF (reference sequence). J was trimmed by 0 bases and V by 1 base; bases with no gene match: 9. This CDR3 has 18 residues. This CDR3 reads CATSRGRNRGRVNTEAFF. In DNA form, the CDR3 reads TGTGCCACCAGCAGAGGGCGGAACAGGGGGCGTGTGAACACTGAAGCTTTCTTT. Together with reference TRBV15 and TRBJ1-1, the CDR3 gives the full variable domain: DAMVIQNPRYQVTQFGKPVTLSCSQTLNHNVMYWYQQKSSQAPKLLFHYYDKDFNNEADTPDNFQSRRPNTSFCFLDIRSPGLGDTAMYLCATSRGRNRGRVNTEAFFGQGTRLTVV.

The chain joins TRBV6-6 to TRBJ1-1; TRBD1 is a possible D gene (5 bases). The germline V gene has CDR1 MNHNY and CDR2 SVGAGI (reference sequence). The ends were cut back, 2 bases at V and 3 bases at J, with 10 bases in the middle. This CDR3 has 14 residues. CDR3 bases: TGTGCCAGCAGTTACCCCCTCAGGGACACTGAAGCTTTCTTT. Protein product: CASSYPLRDTEAFF.

The rearrangement uses TRBV19 and TRBJ1-5; D not resolved. This CDR3 has 16 amino acids. Germline V gene sequence: CDR1 LNHDA, CDR2 SQIVND (reference sequence). V shed 6 bases and J shed 0 bases, with 15 bases lying between them. The CDR3 reads CASSQTHYYSNQPQHF. The CDR3 coding sequence is TGTGCCAGTAGCCAGACCCACTACTATAGCAATCAGCCCCAGCATTTT.

The table lists this clone with a count of one. This chain connects TRBV7-6 to TRBJ2-5; 8 bases line up with TRBD2. The CDR3 extends over 20 amino acids. CDR1 and CDR2 from the germline V gene are SGHVS and FNYEAQ. V was clipped by 0 bases and J by 5 bases; unmatched bases: 20. The CDR3, as DNA: TGTGCCAGCAGCTTAGCTCGGCCCGGCGGAGCGGGAGCCGAGGTGGAGACCCAGTACTTC. Translated: CASSLARPGGAGAEVETQYF. The complete variable domain, with remaining parts taken from reference TRBV7-6 and TRBJ2-5, reads GAGVSQSPRYKVTKRGQDVALRCDPISGHVSLYWYRQALGQGPEFLTYFNYEAQQDKSGLPNDRFSAERPEGSISTLTIQRTEQRDSAMYRCASSLARPGGAGAEVETQYFGPGTRLLVL.

This clone was counted between two and nine times. The rearrangement links TRBV2 to TRBJ2-7; no clear D gene. This CDR3 is built from 11 residues. V lost 6 bases, J lost 1 base, and 4 bases lay in between. Germline CDR1 and CDR2: SNHLY and FYNNEI. The CDR3 DNA sequence: TGTGCCAGCAGGCAGTCCTACGAGCAGTACTTC. Translating it yields CASRQSYEQYF.

The genes are TRBV7-2 and TRBJ2-4; no firm D call. Trimming removed 1 base at V and 0 bases at J, with 4 bases between. The CDR3 contains 14 residues. Germline CDR1 is SGHTA and CDR2 is FQGNSA. The CDR3, as DNA: TGTGCCAGCAGCTTAGTAATAGCCAAAAACATTCAGTACTTC. Residues: CASSLVIAKNIQYF.

This clone was picked up one time. The chain is built from TRBV9 and TRBJ2-5; possible D gene TRBD1, 6 bases. The V and J ends lost 1 base and 2 bases respectively, with 15 bases between them. This CDR3 spans 16 amino acids. Germline assignment: CDR1 SGDLS and CDR2 YYNGEE. The CDR3 protein is CASSVWGRGSQETQYF. In DNA form, the CDR3 reads TGTGCCAGCAGCGTATGGGGGCGCGGGTCTCAAGAGACCCAGTACTTC.

The gene calls are TRBV5-6 and TRBJ2-5; 11 bases map to TRBD2. The length of the CDR3 is 15 residues. Germline V CDR1 and CDR2: SGHDT, YYEEEE. Germline trimming cut 4 bases from V and 2 bases from J; bases unmatched to any gene: 4. CDR3 DNA: TGTGCCAGCAGCATAGCGGGGGGGCCTCAAGAGACCCAGTACTTC. It yields the protein CASSIAGGPQETQYF.

This chain uses TRBV4-1 with TRBJ1-2; tentatively, D is TRBD1 (5 bases). The CDR3 is made up of 14 amino acids. Germline values: CDR1 MGHRA, CDR2 YSYEKL. Trimming removed 8 bases from V and 6 bases from J, with 19 bases in between. The CDR3 sequence is CASQSWTKQDGYTF. CDR3 nucleotide sequence: TGCGCCAGCCAGTCTTGGACAAAACAAGATGGCTACACCTTC.

This clone was recorded a few times. The rearrangement links TRBV6-4 to TRBJ2-3; 13 bases agree with TRBD2. The CDR3 consists of 15 residues. CDR1 and CDR2 from the germline V gene are MRHNA and SNTAGT. The V and J ends lost 0 bases and 6 bases, in that order; junction bases with no gene match: 0. The CDR3 loop reads CASSDSTSGGDTQYF. CDR3 in DNA: TGTGCCAGCAGTGACTCGACTAGCGGGGGGGATACGCAGTATTTT.

A single count supports this clone. The gene calls are TRBV10-2 and TRBJ2-1; a weak D match, TRBD2 (5 bases). V was trimmed by 3 bases and J by 8 bases, leaving 14 bases between them. CDR1 is WSHSY and CDR2 is SAAADI in the germline V gene. The length of the CDR3 is 14 residues. CDR3 coding DNA: TGCGCCAGCAGTGAAATGCTCGGGGTGGATGAGCAGTTCTTC. Protein product: CASSEMLGVDEQFF.